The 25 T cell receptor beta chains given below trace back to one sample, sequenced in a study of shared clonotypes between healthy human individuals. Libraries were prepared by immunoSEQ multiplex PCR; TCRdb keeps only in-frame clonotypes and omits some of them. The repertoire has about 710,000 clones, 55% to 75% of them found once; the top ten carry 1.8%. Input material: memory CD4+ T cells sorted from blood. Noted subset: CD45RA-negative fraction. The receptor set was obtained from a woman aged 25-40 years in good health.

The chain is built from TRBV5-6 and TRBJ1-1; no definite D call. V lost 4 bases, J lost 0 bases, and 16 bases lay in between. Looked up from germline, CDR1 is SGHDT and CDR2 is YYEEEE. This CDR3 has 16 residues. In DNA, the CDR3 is TGTGCCAGCAGCCCTGGGTTCGGGGATATGAACACTGAAGCTTTCTTT. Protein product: CASSPGFGDMNTEAFF.

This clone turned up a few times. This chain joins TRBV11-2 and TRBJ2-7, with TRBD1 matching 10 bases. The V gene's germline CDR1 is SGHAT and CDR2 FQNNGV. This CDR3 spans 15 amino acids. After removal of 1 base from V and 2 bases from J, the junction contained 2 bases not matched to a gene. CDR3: CASSLGGTGAYEQYF. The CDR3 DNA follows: TGTGCCAGCAGCTTAGGGGGGACAGGGGCCTACGAGCAGTACTTC.

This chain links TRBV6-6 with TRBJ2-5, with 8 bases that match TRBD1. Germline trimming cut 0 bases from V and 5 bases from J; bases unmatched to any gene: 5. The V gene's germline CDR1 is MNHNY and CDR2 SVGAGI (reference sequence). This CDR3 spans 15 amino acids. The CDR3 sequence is CASSYSIQGGETQYF. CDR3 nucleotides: TGTGCCAGCAGTTACTCGATACAGGGGGGTGAGACCCAGTACTTC.

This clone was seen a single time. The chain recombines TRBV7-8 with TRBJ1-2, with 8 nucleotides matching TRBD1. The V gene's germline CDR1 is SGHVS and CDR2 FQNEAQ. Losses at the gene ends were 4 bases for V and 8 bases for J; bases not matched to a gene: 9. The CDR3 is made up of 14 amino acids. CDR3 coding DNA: TGTGCCAGCAGCTCGGTCTGGACAGGGAGAGGCTACACCTTC. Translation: CASSSVWTGRGYTF.

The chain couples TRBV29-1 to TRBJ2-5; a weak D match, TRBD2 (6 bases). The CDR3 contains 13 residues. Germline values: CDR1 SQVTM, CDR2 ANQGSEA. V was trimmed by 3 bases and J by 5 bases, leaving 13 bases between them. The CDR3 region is CSVDEAGSETQYF. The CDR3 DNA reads TGCAGCGTTGATGAAGCGGGTTCGGAGACCCAGTACTTC.

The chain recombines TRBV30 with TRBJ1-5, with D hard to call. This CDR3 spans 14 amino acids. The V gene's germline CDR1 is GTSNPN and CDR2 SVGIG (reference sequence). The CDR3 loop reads CAGSEGESNQPQHF. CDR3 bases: TGTGCGGGAAGCGAGGGCGAGAGCAATCAGCCCCAGCATTTT.

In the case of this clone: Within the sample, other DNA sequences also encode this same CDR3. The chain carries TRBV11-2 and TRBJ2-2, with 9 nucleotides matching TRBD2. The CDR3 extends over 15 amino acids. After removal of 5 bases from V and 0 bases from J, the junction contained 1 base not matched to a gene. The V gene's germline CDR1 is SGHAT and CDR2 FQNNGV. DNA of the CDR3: TGTGCCAGCAGCCTAGCGGGGCCGAACACCGGGGAGCTGTTTTTT. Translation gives CASSLAGPNTGELFF.

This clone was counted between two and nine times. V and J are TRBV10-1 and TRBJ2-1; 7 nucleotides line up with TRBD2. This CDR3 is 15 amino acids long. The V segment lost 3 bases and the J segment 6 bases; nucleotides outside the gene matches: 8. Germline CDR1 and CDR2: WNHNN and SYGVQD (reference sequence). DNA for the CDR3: TGCGCCAGCAGTGATGCTAGCGGTATTTTCAATGAGCAGTTCTTC. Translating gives CASSDASGIFNEQFF.

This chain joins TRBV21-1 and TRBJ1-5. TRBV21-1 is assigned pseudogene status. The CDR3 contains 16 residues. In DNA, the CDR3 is TGTGCCAGCTGCCAGGGCAGGGTGGGGGTTAGGCAGCCCCAGCATTTT. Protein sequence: CASCQGRVGVRQPQHF.

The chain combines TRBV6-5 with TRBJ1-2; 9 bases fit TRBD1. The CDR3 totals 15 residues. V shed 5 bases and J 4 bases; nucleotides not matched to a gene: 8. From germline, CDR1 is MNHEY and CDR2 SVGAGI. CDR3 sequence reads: CASSGTGQGSYGYTF. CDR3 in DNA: TGTGCCAGCAGTGGGACCGGACAGGGGAGCTATGGCTACACCTTC.

CDR3 residues: CASSRRLAGNTGELFF. As DNA, the CDR3 is TGCGCCAGCAGCAGACGACTAGCGGGGAACACCGGGGAGCTGTTTTTT. The chain carries TRBV5-1 and TRBJ2-2; 10 bases are a match to TRBD2. V trimming: 4 bases; J trimming: 1 base; junction bases outside the gene matches: 4. The CDR3 loop spans 16 amino acids. Per germline, CDR1 SGHRS and CDR2 YFSETQ.

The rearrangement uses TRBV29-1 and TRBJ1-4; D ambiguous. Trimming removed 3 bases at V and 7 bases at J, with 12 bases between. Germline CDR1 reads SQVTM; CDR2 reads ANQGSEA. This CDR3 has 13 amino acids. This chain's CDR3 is CSVEMGFSEKLFF. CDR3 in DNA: TGCAGCGTTGAGATGGGGTTCTCTGAAAAACTGTTTTTT.

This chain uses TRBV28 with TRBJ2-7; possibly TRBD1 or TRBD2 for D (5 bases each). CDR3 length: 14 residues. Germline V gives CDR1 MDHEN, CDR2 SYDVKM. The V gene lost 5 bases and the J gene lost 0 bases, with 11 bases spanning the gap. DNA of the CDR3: TGTGCCAGCAGTCCGGGACGGAGCTCCTACGAGCAGTACTTC. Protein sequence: CASSPGRSSYEQYF.

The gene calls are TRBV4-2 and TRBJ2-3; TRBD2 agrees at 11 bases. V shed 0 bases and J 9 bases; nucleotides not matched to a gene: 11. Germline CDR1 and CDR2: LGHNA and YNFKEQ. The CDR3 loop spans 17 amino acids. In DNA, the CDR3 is TGTGCCAGCAGCCAAGAGGATAGCGGGGGGGGTAGGGGGACGCAGTATTTT. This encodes CASSQEDSGGGRGTQYF.

CDR3 sequence reads: CASSFRLSSNIQYF. CDR3 DNA: TGTGCCAGCAGCTTCCGCCTCAGCTCTAACATTCAGTACTTC. The chain joins TRBV13 to TRBJ2-4; D is unresolved. V shed 3 bases and J shed 7 bases, with 13 bases lying between them. Germline CDR1 and CDR2: PRHDT and FYEKMQ (reference sequence). The CDR3 has 14 amino acids.

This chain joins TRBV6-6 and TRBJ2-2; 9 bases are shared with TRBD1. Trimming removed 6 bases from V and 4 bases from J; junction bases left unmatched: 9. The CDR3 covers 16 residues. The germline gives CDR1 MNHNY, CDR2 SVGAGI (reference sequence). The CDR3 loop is CASSWWTGASTGELFF. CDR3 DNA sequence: TGTGCCAGCAGCTGGTGGACAGGGGCAAGCACCGGGGAGCTGTTTTTT.

The CDR3 loop is CASNSGLTNTEAFF. The DNA for the CDR3 is TGTGCCAGCAACTCCGGGCTTACTAACACTGAAGCTTTCTTT. J is TRBJ1-1 and V is TRBV6-6; D is ambiguous. Deletions cut 7 bases from V and 2 bases from J, with 14 bases between. CDR3 length equals 14 residues. Germline assignment: CDR1 MNHNY and CDR2 SVGAGI (reference sequence).

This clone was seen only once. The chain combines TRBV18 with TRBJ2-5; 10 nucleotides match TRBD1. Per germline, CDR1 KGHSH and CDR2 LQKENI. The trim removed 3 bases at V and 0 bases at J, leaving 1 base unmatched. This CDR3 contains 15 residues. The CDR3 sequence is CASSPGTGDQETQYF. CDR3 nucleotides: TGTGCCAGCTCACCCGGGACAGGGGACCAAGAGACCCAGTACTTC.

This chain's CDR3 is CASSLARVSTEAFF. The CDR3 DNA follows: TGTGCCAGCAGCTTAGCCAGAGTAAGCACTGAAGCTTTCTTT. This sequence joins TRBV11-2 and TRBJ1-1; D remains unclear. Trimming left V 1 base short and J 4 bases short, with 10 bases between. Germline loops: CDR1 SGHAT, CDR2 FQNNGV. The CDR3 extends over 14 amino acids.

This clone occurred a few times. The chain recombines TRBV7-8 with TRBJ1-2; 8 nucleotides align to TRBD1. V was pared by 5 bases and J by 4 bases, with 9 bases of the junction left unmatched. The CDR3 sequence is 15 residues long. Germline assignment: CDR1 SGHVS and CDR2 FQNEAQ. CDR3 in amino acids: CASSPGQGLSYGYTF. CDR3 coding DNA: TGTGCCAGCAGCCCCGGACAGGGTTTGAGCTATGGCTACACCTTC.

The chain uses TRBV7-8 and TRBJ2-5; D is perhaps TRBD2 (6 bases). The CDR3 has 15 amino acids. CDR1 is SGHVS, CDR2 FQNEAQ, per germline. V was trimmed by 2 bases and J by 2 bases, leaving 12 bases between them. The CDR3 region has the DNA TGTGCCAGCAGCTTAAGTTCGGGACTGCAAGAGACCCAGTACTTC. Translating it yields CASSLSSGLQETQYF.

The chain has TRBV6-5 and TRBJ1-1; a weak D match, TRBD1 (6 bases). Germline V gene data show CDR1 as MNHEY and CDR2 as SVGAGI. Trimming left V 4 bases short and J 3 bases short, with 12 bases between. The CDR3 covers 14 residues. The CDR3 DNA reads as TGTGCCAGCAGTTCGTTGGGGGCTTACACTGAAGCTTTCTTT. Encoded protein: CASSSLGAYTEAFF.

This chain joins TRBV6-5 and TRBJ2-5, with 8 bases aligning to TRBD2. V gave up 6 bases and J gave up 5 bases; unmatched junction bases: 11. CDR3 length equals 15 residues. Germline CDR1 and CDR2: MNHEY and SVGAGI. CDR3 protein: CASSQTSGRRETQYF. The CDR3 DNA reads TGTGCCAGCAGCCAAACTAGCGGCAGGCGGGAGACCCAGTACTTC.

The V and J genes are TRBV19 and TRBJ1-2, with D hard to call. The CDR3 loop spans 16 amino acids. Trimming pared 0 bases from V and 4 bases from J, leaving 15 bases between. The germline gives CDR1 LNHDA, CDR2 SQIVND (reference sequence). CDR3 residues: CASSIDLTFGGYGYTF. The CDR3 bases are TGTGCCAGTAGTATAGATCTCACTTTTGGCGGCTATGGCTACACCTTC.

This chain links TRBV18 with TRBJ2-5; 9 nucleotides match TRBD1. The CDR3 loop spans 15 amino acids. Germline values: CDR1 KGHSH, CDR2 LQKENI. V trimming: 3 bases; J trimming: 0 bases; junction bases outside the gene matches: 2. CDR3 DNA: TGTGCCAGCTCACCGGGACAGGGATACCAAGAGACCCAGTACTTC. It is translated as CASSPGQGYQETQYF. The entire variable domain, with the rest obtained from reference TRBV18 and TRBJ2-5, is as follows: NAGVMQNPRHLVRRRGQEARLRCSPMKGHSHVYWYRQLPEEGLKFMVYLQKENIIDESGMPKERFSAEFPKEGPSILRIQQVVRGDSAAYFCASSPGQGYQETQYFGPGTRLLVL.